The T cell receptor beta chain described here comes from a study of cytomegalovirus exposure and HLA in healthy donors. Study context: The study placed around 85% of its 398 genotyped donors in the Caucasian-associated ancestry cluster. The study, taken as a whole, reports: More clonal expansion characterized HLA-associated TCR beta chains than equally common others in a later analysis. Across all donors, roughly uniform sequencing depth was an assumption of the presence/absence analyses. Within an earlier analysis, most TCR beta V segments proved productive either about 90% or about 30% of the time.

Trimming stripped 4 bases from V and 6 bases from J, with 12 bases between. CDR1 is SQVTM and CDR2 is ANQGSEA in the germline V gene. There are 12 residues in the CDR3. On this clone itself: Its specificity is unknown.

This PCR relied on a set of 60 Vbeta primers and 13 Jbeta primers. The assay was immunoSEQ multiplex PCR, and TCRdb's table has in-frame clones only and misses some. Seen in this sample are approximately 110,000 clones; the ten most common clones hold 0.59%. The sequencing input was PBMCs. This rearrangement joins TRBV29-1 to TRBJ1-1; no reliable D call. The clonotype originates from a man in his fifties in good health and CMV-seronegative. The CDR3 sequence: CSVVPGWAEAFF. CDR3 in DNA: TGCAGCGTTGTCCCCGGGTGGGCTGAAGCTTTCTTT.